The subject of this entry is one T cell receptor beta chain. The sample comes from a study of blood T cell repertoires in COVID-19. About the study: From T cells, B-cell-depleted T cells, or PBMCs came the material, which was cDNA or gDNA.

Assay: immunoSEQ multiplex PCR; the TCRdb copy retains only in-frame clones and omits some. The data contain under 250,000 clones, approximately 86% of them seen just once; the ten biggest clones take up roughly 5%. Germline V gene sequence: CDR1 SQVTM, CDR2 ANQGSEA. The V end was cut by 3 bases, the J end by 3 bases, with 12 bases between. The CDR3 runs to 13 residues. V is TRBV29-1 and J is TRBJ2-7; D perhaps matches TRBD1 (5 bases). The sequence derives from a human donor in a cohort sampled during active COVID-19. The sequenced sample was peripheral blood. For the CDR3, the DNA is TGCAGCGTTGACAGGGAATCAGGCTACGAGCAGTACTTC. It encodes CSVDRESGYEQYF.